Listed below are T cell receptor beta chains from one sample, sequenced in a study of blood T cell repertoires in COVID-19. The assay was immunoSEQ multiplex PCR, and TCRdb's table has in-frame clones only and misses some. The sample includes just over 300,000 clones, about nine tenths of them seen just once. The sequenced sample was PBMCs or T cells enriched from blood (not recorded which). These receptors were obtained from a man under 40 who had recovered from COVID-19. The CDR3 runs from the conserved cysteine through the conserved F or W. D genes are given only for firm matches. Clone sizes are given selectively: once, few, many, or a class where the clone is expanded.

V gene: TRBV27
J gene: TRBJ2-3
D gene: TRBD1
clone size: once
CDR3 DNA: TGTGCCAGCAGTCCCTCCGCCTCGACAGGGTACACAGATACGCAGTATTTT
CDR3 protein: CASSPSASTGYTDTQYF

V gene: TRBV29-1
J gene: TRBJ1-2
D gene: .
clone size: once
CDR3 DNA: TGCAGCGTTCCTCCAGGGTTCTCCTATGGCTACACCTTC
CDR3 protein: CSVPPGFSYGYTF

V gene: TRBV18
J gene: TRBJ1-1
D gene: TRBD1
clone size: .
CDR3 DNA: TGTGCCAGCTCGAAACCAGGGGGGACTGAAGCTTTCTTT
CDR3 protein: CASSKPGGTEAFF

V gene: TRBV5-1
J gene: TRBJ2-5
D gene: TRBD2
clone size: .
CDR3 DNA: TGCGCCAGCAGCGCGGGACTACCTGACGAGACCCAGTACTTC
CDR3 protein: CASSAGLPDETQYF

V gene: TRBV5-1
J gene: TRBJ2-3
D gene: TRBD2
clone size: .
CDR3 DNA: TGCGCCAGCAGCTTTGGTAGCGGGGGGGTCACAGATACGCAGTATTTT
CDR3 protein: CASSFGSGGVTDTQYF

V gene: TRBV9
J gene: TRBJ2-5
D gene: TRBD2
clone size: .
CDR3 DNA: TGTGCCAGCAGCGTAGTATTAGCGGGGGGATGGGAGACCCAGTACTTC
CDR3 protein: CASSVVLAGGWETQYF

V gene: TRBV2
J gene: TRBJ1-1
D gene: .
clone size: .
CDR3 DNA: TGTGCCAGCAGGAGGTCTTTATTGAACACTGAAGCTTTCTTT
CDR3 protein: CASRRSLLNTEAFF

V gene: TRBV30
J gene: TRBJ1-1
D gene: .
clone size: .
CDR3 DNA: TGTGCCTGCCCCGGGAGGGCCCTTATGAACACTGAAGCTTTCTTT
CDR3 protein: CACPGRALMNTEAFF

V gene: TRBV5-4
J gene: TRBJ2-1
D gene: TRBD2
clone size: .
CDR3 DNA: TGTGCCAGCAGCTTGGGTCGGACTAGCGGGGACAGCTCCTACAATGAGCAGTTCTTC
CDR3 protein: CASSLGRTSGDSSYNEQFF

V gene: TRBV6-1
J gene: TRBJ1-2
D gene: .
clone size: once
CDR3 DNA: TGTGCCAGCAGTGATGCTTTATGGGGGCCGGGGTATGGCTACACCTTC
CDR3 protein: CASSDALWGPGYGYTF

V gene: TRBV28
J gene: TRBJ2-5
D gene: .
clone size: once
CDR3 DNA: TGTGCCAGCCCTCCTCGGGACTCTGTTAGGGGGCCCCAGTACTTC
CDR3 protein: CASPPRDSVRGPQYF

V gene: TRBV10-2
J gene: TRBJ2-5
D gene: TRBD1
clone size: once
CDR3 DNA: TGCGCCAGCAGTGGCGGCAGGGGGGAGACCCAGTACTTC
CDR3 protein: CASSGGRGETQYF

V gene: TRBV27
J gene: TRBJ2-3
D gene: TRBD2
clone size: few
CDR3 DNA: TGTGCCAGCAGTTTATCGGGGTTAGCGGGGGGCCGAGATACGCAGTATTTT
CDR3 protein: CASSLSGLAGGRDTQYF

V gene: TRBV25-1
J gene: TRBJ2-1
D gene: .
clone size: .
CDR3 DNA: TGTGCCAGCAGTGACCCCTCCCACAATGAGCAGTTCTTC
CDR3 protein: CASSDPSHNEQFF

V gene: TRBV13
J gene: TRBJ2-7
D gene: .
clone size: .
CDR3 DNA: TGTGCCAGCAGCCATGCCCAGGGCTCCCACGAGCAGTACTTC
CDR3 protein: CASSHAQGSHEQYF

V gene: TRBV13
J gene: TRBJ2-1
D gene: .
clone size: .
CDR3 DNA: TGTGCCAGCAGCTTAGGGGGCCTCCCCTACAATGAGCAGTTCTTC
CDR3 protein: CASSLGGLPYNEQFF

V gene: TRBV2
J gene: TRBJ2-7
D gene: TRBD2
clone size: .
CDR3 DNA: TGTGCCAGCAGTGAGGCCCGCGGGAGCAACGAGCAGTACTTC
CDR3 protein: CASSEARGSNEQYF

V gene: TRBV5-4
J gene: TRBJ2-5
D gene: .
clone size: .
CDR3 DNA: TGTGCCAGCAGCTTGGAGGGGGGGATAGAAGAGACCCAGTACTTC
CDR3 protein: CASSLEGGIEETQYF

V gene: TRBV28
J gene: TRBJ1-5
D gene: .
clone size: .
CDR3 DNA: TGTGCCAGCAGTTTAGAGTCAGGGTTTAGCAATCAGCCCCAGCATTTT
CDR3 protein: CASSLESGFSNQPQHF

V gene: TRBV7-8
J gene: TRBJ2-1
D gene: .
clone size: .
CDR3 DNA: TGTGCCAGCAGGAAAAGAAGGGACCAGGGACACTACAATGAGCAGTTCTTC
CDR3 protein: CASRKRRDQGHYNEQFF

V gene: TRBV9
J gene: TRBJ2-7
D gene: .
clone size: .
CDR3 DNA: TGTGCCAGCAGCGTAGCTGTTAAGGGGCTCGAAACCTACGAGCAGTACTTC
CDR3 protein: CASSVAVKGLETYEQYF

V gene: TRBV18
J gene: TRBJ2-5
D gene: TRBD1
clone size: once
CDR3 DNA: TGTGCCAGCTCACTTCAGGACAGGAACCAAGAGACCCAGTACTTC
CDR3 protein: CASSLQDRNQETQYF

V gene: TRBV6-4
J gene: TRBJ1-2
D gene: .
clone size: .
CDR3 DNA: TGTGCCAGCAGTGACTCGGGAGGGTATGGCTACACCTTC
CDR3 protein: CASSDSGGYGYTF

V gene: TRBV7-9
J gene: TRBJ2-7
D gene: .
clone size: .
CDR3 DNA: TGTGCCAGCAGCCGCCCGGGAACCTCCAACGAGCAGTACTTC
CDR3 protein: CASSRPGTSNEQYF

V gene: TRBV29-1
J gene: TRBJ2-7
D gene: TRBD2
clone size: .
CDR3 DNA: TGCAGCGTTGAGCTAGCGGGAGGCTACGAGCAGTACTTC
CDR3 protein: CSVELAGGYEQYF

V gene: TRBV30
J gene: TRBJ1-5
D gene: TRBD1
clone size: .
CDR3 DNA: TGTGCCTGGAACGCAGGGGGGAGCAATCAGCCCCAGCATTTT
CDR3 protein: CAWNAGGSNQPQHF

V gene: TRBV11-2
J gene: TRBJ2-5
D gene: TRBD2
clone size: .
CDR3 DNA: TGTGCCAGCAGCGGGACTAGCGGGAGTGAGACCCAGTACTTC
CDR3 protein: CASSGTSGSETQYF

V gene: TRBV2
J gene: TRBJ2-7
D gene: TRBD1
clone size: .
CDR3 DNA: TGTGCCAGCAGGACAGGGTACTACGAGCAGTACTTC
CDR3 protein: CASRTGYYEQYF

V gene: TRBV3-1/TRBV3-2
J gene: TRBJ2-5
D gene: TRBD1
clone size: .
CDR3 DNA: TGTGCCAGCAGCCAAAGACAGGGGGTGGGACAAGAGACCCAGTACTTC
CDR3 protein: CASSQRQGVGQETQYF

V gene: TRBV2
J gene: TRBJ1-1
D gene: .
clone size: .
CDR3 DNA: TGTGCCAGCAAAGGGGTAGCGGACACTGAAGCTTTCTTT
CDR3 protein: CASKGVADTEAFF

V gene: TRBV30
J gene: TRBJ1-1
D gene: TRBD1
clone size: .
CDR3 DNA: TGTGCCTGGAGCCTCGGGACAGGAAAACTCGAAGCTTTCTTT
CDR3 protein: CAWSLGTGKLEAFF

V gene: TRBV24-1
J gene: TRBJ2-7
D gene: TRBD1
clone size: .
CDR3 DNA: TGTGCCACCAGTGGAACCGGGACAGGGGCCTACGAGCAGTACTTC
CDR3 protein: CATSGTGTGAYEQYF

V gene: TRBV27
J gene: TRBJ2-7
D gene: TRBD1
clone size: .
CDR3 DNA: TGTGCCAGCGCCCGGGACAGGGGGACCTACGAGCAGTACTTC
CDR3 protein: CASARDRGTYEQYF

V gene: TRBV7-8
J gene: TRBJ1-2
D gene: .
clone size: .
CDR3 DNA: TGTGCCAGCAGCCAACATCGTTTGGGCTACACCTTC
CDR3 protein: CASSQHRLGYTF

V gene: TRBV11-2
J gene: TRBJ2-4
D gene: TRBD1
clone size: .
CDR3 DNA: TGTGCCAGCAGCTTAAAGGGGGCAGGAATTCAGTACTTC
CDR3 protein: CASSLKGAGIQYF

V gene: TRBV7-8
J gene: TRBJ1-2
D gene: .
clone size: .
CDR3 DNA: TGTGCCAGCAGCTTAATTTTGGGCCCCTATGAGTATGGCTACACCTTC
CDR3 protein: CASSLILGPYEYGYTF

V gene: TRBV7-9
J gene: TRBJ2-2
D gene: TRBD1
clone size: once
CDR3 DNA: TGTGCCAGCAGCTTATGGACAGGGGGCTGGACCGGGGAGCTGTTTTTT
CDR3 protein: CASSLWTGGWTGELFF

V gene: TRBV2
J gene: TRBJ1-6
D gene: .
clone size: .
CDR3 DNA: TGTGCCAGCAGGCGGACAGTATCTTCACCCCTCCACTTT
CDR3 protein: CASRRTVSSPLHF

V gene: TRBV12-3/TRBV12-4
J gene: TRBJ1-2
D gene: .
clone size: few
CDR3 DNA: TGTGCCAGCACCCTAATGGGGGCCTATGGCTACACCTTC
CDR3 protein: CASTLMGAYGYTF

V gene: TRBV5-1
J gene: TRBJ2-7
D gene: .
clone size: .
CDR3 DNA: TGCGCCAGCAGCTTGACCGCGGGCCGGAGTGAGCAGTACTTC
CDR3 protein: CASSLTAGRSEQYF

V gene: TRBV4-1
J gene: TRBJ1-2
D gene: TRBD1
clone size: once
CDR3 DNA: TGCGCCAGCAGCCAAGGGGACAGGGGCTATGGCTACACCTTC
CDR3 protein: CASSQGDRGYGYTF

V gene: TRBV5-6
J gene: TRBJ2-3
D gene: .
clone size: .
CDR3 DNA: TGTGCCAGCAGCTTGGCTCTTAGCGCGATAGATACGCAGTATTTT
CDR3 protein: CASSLALSAIDTQYF

V gene: TRBV27
J gene: TRBJ1-3
D gene: .
clone size: .
CDR3 DNA: TGTGCCAGCTCGGGCTCTGGAAACACCATATATTTT
CDR3 protein: CASSGSGNTIYF

V gene: TRBV6-5
J gene: TRBJ2-7
D gene: TRBD2
clone size: many
CDR3 DNA: TGTGCCAGCAGTTCCGGGGCGGGAGGGTCCTACGAGCAGTACTTC
CDR3 protein: CASSSGAGGSYEQYF

V gene: TRBV5-6
J gene: TRBJ1-6
D gene: .
clone size: .
CDR3 DNA: TGTGCCAGCAGCTTTCGGACAGCTAATAATTCACCCCTCCACTTT
CDR3 protein: CASSFRTANNSPLHF

V gene: TRBV2
J gene: TRBJ1-1
D gene: .
clone size: few
CDR3 DNA: TGTGCCAGCAGTGGCGGCCTTGGAGTAGAAGCTTTCTTT
CDR3 protein: CASSGGLGVEAFF

V gene: TRBV30
J gene: TRBJ2-7
D gene: .
clone size: .
CDR3 DNA: TGTGCCTGGAGCGGGAGCGAGCAGTACTTC
CDR3 protein: CAWSGSEQYF

V gene: TRBV30
J gene: TRBJ2-1
D gene: TRBD2
clone size: .
CDR3 DNA: TGTGCCTGGAGACAAGCGACTAGCGGGTTGTACAATGAGCAGTTCTTC
CDR3 protein: CAWRQATSGLYNEQFF

V gene: TRBV11-3
J gene: TRBJ2-1
D gene: TRBD2
clone size: .
CDR3 DNA: TGTGCCAGCAGCGGGACTAGCGGGAGTTATGAGCAGTTCTTC
CDR3 protein: CASSGTSGSYEQFF

V gene: TRBV12-3/TRBV12-4
J gene: TRBJ2-7
D gene: .
clone size: .
CDR3 DNA: TGTGCCAGCCCTCGGGACACCTACGAGCAGTACTTC
CDR3 protein: CASPRDTYEQYF

V gene: TRBV30
J gene: TRBJ1-4
D gene: .
clone size: .
CDR3 DNA: TGTGCCTGGAGTGGCCCACAAGGGGTGAGGGAAAAACTGTTTTTT
CDR3 protein: CAWSGPQGVREKLFF

V gene: TRBV30
J gene: TRBJ1-3
D gene: .
clone size: few
CDR3 DNA: TGTGCCTGGATGGAGGACTCTGGAAACACCATATATTTT
CDR3 protein: CAWMEDSGNTIYF

V gene: TRBV29-1
J gene: TRBJ2-3
D gene: .
clone size: .
CDR3 DNA: TGCAGCGTTGAGATACACACAGATACGCAGTATTTT
CDR3 protein: CSVEIHTDTQYF

V gene: TRBV5-1
J gene: TRBJ2-3
D gene: .
clone size: .
CDR3 DNA: TGCGCCAGCAGCTTGCGTACAGGGCAAGGTGCCGATACGCAGTATTTT
CDR3 protein: CASSLRTGQGADTQYF

V gene: TRBV13
J gene: TRBJ1-4
D gene: .
clone size: .
CDR3 DNA: TGTGCCAGCAGCTTAGAGGCGGGGAGCACTAATGAAAAACTGTTTTTT
CDR3 protein: CASSLEAGSTNEKLFF